Each of the 29 T cell receptor beta chains below was sequenced from the same sample in a study of T cell responses to AZD1222 COVID-19 vaccine. Produced via immunoSEQ multiplex PCR; TCRdb's table is partial and in-frame only. The sample lists under 110,000 clones, approximately 90% occurring once. The input for sequencing was peripheral blood, taken on day 0 of AZD1222 vaccination. The receptor set was obtained from an adult in good health.

The chain combines TRBV2 with TRBJ1-2; TRBD1 might be the D (5 bases). CDR1 and CDR2 from the germline V gene are SNHLY and FYNNEI. The CDR3 extends over 13 amino acids. Trimming pared 6 bases from V and 6 bases from J, leaving 14 bases between. The CDR3: CASRAGTADGYTF. The DNA for the CDR3 is TGTGCCAGCAGGGCCGGGACGGCAGATGGCTACACCTTC. Full variable domain (remainder filled in from reference TRBV2 and TRBJ1-2): EPEVTQTPSHQVTQMGQEVILRCVPISNHLYFYWYRQILGQKVEFLVSFYNNEISEKSEIFDDQFSVERPDGSNFTLKIRSTKLEDSAMYFCASRAGTADGYTFGSGTRLTVV.

J is TRBJ1-5 and V is TRBV7-9; 9 nucleotides line up with TRBD1. Per germline, CDR1 SEHNR and CDR2 FQNEAQ (reference sequence). This CDR3 is 18 amino acids long. Germline trimming cut 5 bases from V and 0 bases from J; bases unmatched to any gene: 11. CDR3 amino acids: CASSLTGTGTYSNQPQHF. The CDR3 DNA reads as TGTGCCAGCAGCCTTACAGGGACAGGGACCTATAGCAATCAGCCCCAGCATTTT. Full variable domain (outside the CDR3, taken from reference TRBV7-9 and TRBJ1-5): DTGVSQNPRHKITKRGQNVTFRCDPISEHNRLYWYRQTLGQGPEFLTYFQNEAQLEKSRLLSDRFSAERPKGSFSTLEIQRTEQGDSAMYLCASSLTGTGTYSNQPQHFGDGTRLSIL.

A single count supports this clone. The rearrangement joins TRBV7-2 to TRBJ1-2; weak D call: TRBD1 (5 bases). Trimming took off 3 bases at V and 2 bases at J, with 7 bases between the two ends. The CDR3 covers 13 residues. Germline-derived CDR1 and CDR2 are SGHTA and FQGNSA. CDR3 coding DNA: TGTGCCAGCAGCTTTTCAGGGAACTATGGCTACACCTTC. Translation gives CASSFSGNYGYTF.

This chain joins TRBV4-1 and TRBJ1-3; 8 bases line up with TRBD1. The ends lost 0 bases at V and 3 bases at J; junction bases unmatched: 4. The CDR3 is 16 amino acids. Per the germline V gene, CDR1 is MGHRA and CDR2 is YSYEKL. This CDR3 is CASSQDPGGFGNTIYF. CDR3 sequence (DNA): TGCGCCAGCAGCCAAGACCCAGGGGGCTTTGGAAACACCATATATTTT.

This clone was seen more than once but under ten times. The rearrangement links TRBV11-2 to TRBJ2-7; D ambiguous. Trimming stripped 0 bases from V and 0 bases from J, with 6 bases between. In germline, CDR1 is SGHAT, CDR2 FQNNGV. The CDR3 length is 14 residues. CDR3 loop: CASSLDGRSYEQYF. In DNA form, the CDR3 reads TGTGCCAGCAGCTTAGACGGACGCTCCTACGAGCAGTACTTC.

V is TRBV30 and J is TRBJ2-7; D is possibly TRBD2 (6 bases). The germline V gene has CDR1 GTSNPN and CDR2 SVGIG (reference sequence). The CDR3 consists of 16 residues. Trimming cost V 2 bases and J 3 bases, with 20 bases left between them. CDR3 nucleotide sequence: TGTGCCTGGAGTCCCCTTCGTAGGAGGAGGGGCTACGAGCAGTACTTC. Translation: CAWSPLRRRRGYEQYF.

This clone showed up just once. This sequence joins TRBV5-1 and TRBJ2-5, with 10 bases lining up with TRBD2. The CDR3 runs 15 residues. V lost 2 bases, J lost 4 bases, and 5 bases stayed unmatched. Germline loops: CDR1 SGHRS, CDR2 YFSETQ. CDR3 sequence: CASSFSGGRRETQYF. The CDR3, as DNA: TGCGCCAGCAGCTTTAGCGGGGGGCGACGAGAGACCCAGTACTTC.

The V call is TRBV5-1, the J call TRBJ1-3, with TRBD1 matching over 9 bases. Germline lookup yields CDR1 SGHRS and CDR2 YFSETQ. This CDR3 region has 16 residues. V lost 3 bases to trimming and J lost 0 bases; unmatched junction nucleotides: 4. The CDR3 DNA reads as TGCGCCAGCAGCTGGACAGGGGTCACCTCTGGAAACACCATATATTTT. Amino acid sequence: CASSWTGVTSGNTIYF.

The V and J genes are TRBV5-1 and TRBJ1-1; no reliable D call. Germline CDR1 SGHRS, CDR2 YFSETQ. The CDR3 length is 13 residues. V lost 6 bases to trimming and J lost 1 base, with 10 bases between them. The CDR3 protein is CASMRRGNTEAFF. CDR3 sequence (DNA): TGCGCCAGCATGAGACGGGGGAACACTGAAGCTTTCTTT.

The chain joins TRBV21-1 to TRBJ1-2. TRBV21-1 is marked as a pseudogene. This CDR3 spans 12 amino acids. CDR3 sequence reads: CASRLWGYGYTF. The CDR3, as DNA: TGTGCCAGCAGACTCTGGGGATATGGCTACACCTTC.

This rearrangement joins TRBV5-5 to TRBJ1-5; D might be TRBD1 (5 bases). V lost 4 bases and J 0 bases, leaving 17 bases between the germline ends. The germline CDR1 and CDR2 sequences are SGHKS and YYEKEE (reference sequence). The CDR3 totals 17 residues. In nucleotides, the CDR3 is TGTGCCAGCAGCGGCCGGTCACAGGCTAATAGCAATCAGCCCCAGCATTTT. Translating gives CASSGRSQANSNQPQHF.

V is TRBV7-9 and J is TRBJ1-5; D is unresolved. The CDR3 runs 16 residues. Trimming took 5 bases from V and 1 from J, leaving 15 bases between them. Looked up from germline, CDR1 is SEHNR and CDR2 is FQNEAQ (reference sequence). This chain's CDR3 is CASSLDGVASNQPQHF. The CDR3 nucleotides are TGTGCCAGCAGCCTAGACGGCGTCGCGAGCAATCAGCCCCAGCATTTT.

The chain is built from TRBV7-2 and TRBJ1-1, with 7 positions matching TRBD1. This CDR3 comprises 16 residues. Losses at the gene ends were 5 bases for V and 1 base for J; bases not matched to a gene: 10. The germline V gene encodes CDR1 SGHTA and CDR2 FQGNSA. The chain's CDR3 is CASSPQVGQANTEAFF. The CDR3 bases are TGTGCCAGCAGCCCCCAAGTTGGACAGGCGAACACTGAAGCTTTCTTT.

The chain combines TRBV6-1 with TRBJ2-1; the D gene is possibly TRBD1 (5 bases). The V gene lost 2 bases and the J gene lost 4 bases, with 12 bases spanning the gap. Germline V gene sequence: CDR1 MNHNS, CDR2 SASEGT. The CDR3 sequence is 15 residues long. The CDR3 DNA reads TGTGCCAGCAGTGAATACCCGACAGAATACAATGAGCAGTTCTTC. This sequence encodes CASSEYPTEYNEQFF.

J is TRBJ2-1 and V is TRBV28; 10 bases match TRBD1. There are 15 residues in the CDR3. Trimming removed 5 bases from V and 8 bases from J; junction bases left unmatched: 9. Germline lookup yields CDR1 MDHEN and CDR2 SYDVKM. The CDR3: CASSNPGTGAHEQFF. The CDR3 DNA sequence: TGTGCCAGCAGTAACCCCGGGACAGGGGCCCATGAGCAGTTCTTC.

This CDR3 reads CASSPRTRGGRYNEQFF. The DNA of the CDR3 is TGTGCCAGCAGCCCACGTACGAGGGGGGGGCGGTACAATGAGCAGTTCTTC. The chain joins TRBV6-2 or TRBV6-3 to TRBJ2-1; weak D call: TRBD2 (7 bases). Germline values: CDR1 MNHEY, CDR2 SVGEGT. The V gene lost 6 bases and the J gene lost 4 bases, with 22 bases spanning the gap. The CDR3 runs 17 residues.

The V gene is TRBV28, the J gene TRBJ1-1; no definite D call. V was pared by 5 bases and J by 0 bases, with 7 bases between. Germline V gene sequence: CDR1 MDHEN, CDR2 SYDVKM. The length of the CDR3 is 13 residues. CDR3: CASSQRMNTEAFF. CDR3 DNA: TGTGCCAGCAGTCAACGGATGAACACTGAAGCTTTCTTT.

The rearrangement links TRBV15 to TRBJ1-4, with D possibly TRBD1 on 6 matching bases. The V gene lost 7 bases and the J gene lost 4 bases, with 13 bases spanning the gap. This CDR3 has 14 amino acids. In germline, CDR1 is LNHNV, CDR2 YYDKDF (reference sequence). The CDR3 reads CATKNRVSNEKLFF. The CDR3 DNA sequence: TGTGCCACCAAGAACAGGGTCAGTAATGAAAAACTGTTTTTT.

The CDR3 DNA reads TGTGCCAGCAGCGTAGAAGGCCGGGTCATGGTGAACACTGAAGCTTTCTTT. Translation: CASSVEGRVMVNTEAFF. The rearrangement joins TRBV9 to TRBJ1-1; no clear D gene. This CDR3 spans 17 amino acids. Per the germline V gene, CDR1 is SGDLS and CDR2 is YYNGEE. V shed 0 bases and J shed 0 bases, with 15 bases lying between them.

This clone was recorded only once. This sequence joins TRBV19 and TRBJ2-2; D is undetermined. Trimming stripped 1 base from V and 5 bases from J, with 8 bases between. The CDR3 is 14 residues long. Per the germline V gene, CDR1 is LNHDA and CDR2 is SQIVND (reference sequence). In DNA, the CDR3 is TGTGCCAGTAGTATAGTCGAGAAAACCGGGGAGCTGTTTTTT. Protein: CASSIVEKTGELFF.

The CDR3 DNA reads TGTGCCAGCAGGCCAGCGGGGGTTGTCCCTAATGAGCAGTTCTTC. The encoded protein is CASRPAGVVPNEQFF. This chain uses TRBV27 with TRBJ2-1; 8 nucleotides line up with TRBD2. Germline V gene sequence: CDR1 MNHEY, CDR2 SMNVEV (reference sequence). The CDR3 runs 15 residues. The V and J ends lost 6 bases and 7 bases, in that order; junction bases with no gene match: 11.

The chain is built from TRBV19 and TRBJ1-2, with 9 bases aligning to TRBD1. The V gene end was trimmed by 4 bases and the J gene end by 3 bases; junction bases not matched to a gene: 3. The CDR3 runs 14 residues. CDR1 is LNHDA, CDR2 SQIVND, per germline (reference sequence). CDR3 sequence: CASSTGQGDYGYTF. DNA for the CDR3: TGTGCCAGTAGTACGGGACAGGGTGACTATGGCTACACCTTC.

V gene TRBV6-1 combines with J gene TRBJ2-1, with TRBD2 matching over 13 bases. This CDR3 is built from 15 residues. Germline V gene sequence: CDR1 MNHNS, CDR2 SASEGT. V trimming: 3 bases; J trimming: 8 bases; junction bases outside the gene matches: 4. The CDR3 DNA reads as TGTGCCAGCAGTGAGACGGGACTAGCGGGATATGAGCAGTTCTTC. It specifies CASSETGLAGYEQFF.

V is TRBV18 and J is TRBJ2-1; D is perhaps TRBD2 (6 bases). The germline CDR1 and CDR2 sequences are KGHSH and LQKENI. The CDR3 extends over 17 amino acids. V was trimmed by 0 bases and J by 1 base, leaving 13 bases between them. CDR3 DNA sequence: TGTGCCAGCTCACCACCGAGTGGGCTAGCGTCCTACAATGAGCAGTTCTTC. Amino acids: CASSPPSGLASYNEQFF.

The chain carries TRBV6-5 and TRBJ1-6; D not resolved. CDR1 and CDR2 (germline): MNHEY, SVGAGI. The CDR3 spans 13 residues. Trimming took off 8 bases at V and 3 bases at J, with 8 bases between the two ends. The CDR3 spells CASGQFYNSPLHF. In DNA, the CDR3 is TGTGCCAGCGGCCAGTTCTATAATTCACCCCTCCACTTT.

The rearrangement links TRBV7-9 to TRBJ2-7, with 9 bases that match TRBD2. Unmatched junction bases numbered 14, after V lost 2 bases and J lost 0 bases. CDR1 SEHNR and CDR2 FQNEAQ come from the germline V gene (reference sequence). CDR3 length: 19 residues. For the CDR3, the DNA is TGTGCCAGCAGCTTATGGACCGGTCTAGCGGGGACGAGCTCCTACGAGCAGTACTTC. This gives the protein CASSLWTGLAGTSSYEQYF. Based on the CDR3 plus reference TRBV7-9 and TRBJ2-7, the full variable domain is DTGVSQNPRHKITKRGQNVTFRCDPISEHNRLYWYRQTLGQGPEFLTYFQNEAQLEKSRLLSDRFSAERPKGSFSTLEIQRTEQGDSAMYLCASSLWTGLAGTSSYEQYFGPGTRLTVT.

This chain joins TRBV3-1 (or the pseudogene TRBV3-2) and TRBJ1-1; 8 nucleotides line up with TRBD1. The CDR3 has 14 amino acids. The germline V gene encodes CDR1 LGHDT and CDR2 YNNKEL (reference sequence). V was clipped by 4 bases and J by 7 bases; unmatched bases: 8. The CDR3 bases are TGTGCCAGCAGCCTTGATGGACAGGGTAGTGAAGCTTTCTTT. Protein sequence: CASSLDGQGSEAFF.

Comments on this clone: The same CDR3 arises from other DNA sequences in this sample as well. The chain recombines TRBV7-2 with TRBJ1-3; D ambiguous. The germline V and J ends were trimmed by 4 bases and 4 bases, with 8 bases remaining between them. The germline V gene encodes CDR1 SGHTA and CDR2 FQGNSA. The CDR3 contains 13 residues. The CDR3 bases are TGTGCCAGCAGCTCAGATCGGGGAAACACCATATATTTT. Residues: CASSSDRGNTIYF.

In nucleotides, the CDR3 is TGTGCCAGCAGTGTCGACAGGTCGGATGAAAAACTGTTTTTT. Protein product: CASSVDRSDEKLFF. The chain combines TRBV27 with TRBJ1-4; a possible D gene is TRBD1 (6 bases). Trimming removed 5 bases at V and 6 bases at J, with 13 bases between. CDR1 is MNHEY and CDR2 is SMNVEV in the germline V gene (reference sequence). CDR3 length: 14 amino acids.